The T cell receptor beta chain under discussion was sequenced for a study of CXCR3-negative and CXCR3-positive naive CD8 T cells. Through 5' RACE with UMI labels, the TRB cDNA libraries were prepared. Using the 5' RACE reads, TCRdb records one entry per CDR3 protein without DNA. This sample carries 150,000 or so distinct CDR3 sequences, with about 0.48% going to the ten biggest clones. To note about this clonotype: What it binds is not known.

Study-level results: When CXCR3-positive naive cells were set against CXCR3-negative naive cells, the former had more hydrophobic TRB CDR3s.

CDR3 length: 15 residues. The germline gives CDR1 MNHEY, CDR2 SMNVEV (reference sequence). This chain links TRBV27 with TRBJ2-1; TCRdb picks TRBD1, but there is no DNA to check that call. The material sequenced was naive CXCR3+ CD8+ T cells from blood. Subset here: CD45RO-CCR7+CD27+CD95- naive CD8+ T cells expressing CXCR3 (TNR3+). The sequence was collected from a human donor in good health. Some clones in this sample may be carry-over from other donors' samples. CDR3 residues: CASSLTGSIYNEQFF.